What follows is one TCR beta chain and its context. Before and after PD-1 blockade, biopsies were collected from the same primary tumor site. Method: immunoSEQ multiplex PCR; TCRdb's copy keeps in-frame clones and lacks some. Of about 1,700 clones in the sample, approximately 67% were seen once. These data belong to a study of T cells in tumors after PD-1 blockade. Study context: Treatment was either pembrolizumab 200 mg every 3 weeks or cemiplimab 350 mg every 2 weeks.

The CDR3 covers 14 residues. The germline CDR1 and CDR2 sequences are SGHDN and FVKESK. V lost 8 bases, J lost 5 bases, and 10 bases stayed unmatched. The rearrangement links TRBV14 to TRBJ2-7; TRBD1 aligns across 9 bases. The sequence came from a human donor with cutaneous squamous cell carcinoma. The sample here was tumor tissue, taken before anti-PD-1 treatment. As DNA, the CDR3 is TGTGCCAGCGCGGGACAGGGAAGGACCAACGAGCAGTACTTC. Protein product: CASAGQGRTNEQYF.